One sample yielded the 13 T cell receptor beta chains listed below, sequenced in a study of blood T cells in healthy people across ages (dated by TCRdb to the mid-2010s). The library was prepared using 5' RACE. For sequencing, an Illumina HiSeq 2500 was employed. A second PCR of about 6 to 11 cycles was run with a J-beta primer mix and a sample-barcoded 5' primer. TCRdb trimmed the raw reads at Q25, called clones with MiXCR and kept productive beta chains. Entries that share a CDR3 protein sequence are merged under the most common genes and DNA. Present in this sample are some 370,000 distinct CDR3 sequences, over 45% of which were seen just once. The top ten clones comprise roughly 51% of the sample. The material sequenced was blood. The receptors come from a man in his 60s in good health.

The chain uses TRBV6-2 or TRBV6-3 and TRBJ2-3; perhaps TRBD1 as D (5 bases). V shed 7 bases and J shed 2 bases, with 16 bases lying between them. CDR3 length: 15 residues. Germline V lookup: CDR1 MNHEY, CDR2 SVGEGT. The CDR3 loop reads CASMIRDSLTDTQYF. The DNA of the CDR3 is TGTGCCAGCATGATCCGTGACAGCCTCACAGATACGCAGTATTTT.

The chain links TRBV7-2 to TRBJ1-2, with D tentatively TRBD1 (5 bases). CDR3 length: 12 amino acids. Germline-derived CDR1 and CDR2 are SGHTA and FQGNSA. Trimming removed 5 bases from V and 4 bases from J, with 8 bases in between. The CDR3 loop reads CASSGGTYGYTF. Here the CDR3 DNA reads TGTGCCAGCAGCGGTGGGACCTATGGCTACACCTTC.

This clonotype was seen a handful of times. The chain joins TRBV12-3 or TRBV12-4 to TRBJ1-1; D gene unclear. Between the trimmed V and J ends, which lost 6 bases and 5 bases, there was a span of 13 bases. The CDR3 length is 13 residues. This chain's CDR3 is CASSRHPGTEAFF. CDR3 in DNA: TGTGCCAGCAGCAGGCATCCGGGAACTGAAGCTTTCTTT.

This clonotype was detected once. Here the CDR3 DNA reads TGTGCCAGTCGCTGGGCAGGGGAAACCGGGGAGCTGTTTTTT. Residues: CASRWAGETGELFF. The chain has TRBV6-5 and TRBJ2-2, with D perhaps matching TRBD1 (6 bases). Germline V CDR1 and CDR2: MNHEY, SVGAGI. The CDR3 is 14 residues long. Trimming cost V 9 bases and J 5 bases, with 16 bases left between them.

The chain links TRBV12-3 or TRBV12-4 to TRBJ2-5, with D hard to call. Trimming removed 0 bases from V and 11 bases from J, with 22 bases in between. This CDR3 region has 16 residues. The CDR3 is CASSLAGSSVGNEQYF. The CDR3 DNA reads TGTGCCAGCAGTTTAGCAGGAAGCAGCGTAGGCAATGAGCAGTACTTC.

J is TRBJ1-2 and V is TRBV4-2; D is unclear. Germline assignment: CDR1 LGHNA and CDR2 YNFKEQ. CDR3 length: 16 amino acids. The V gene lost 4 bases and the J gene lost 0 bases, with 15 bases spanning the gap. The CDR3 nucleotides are TGTGCCAGCAGCCTCGATCGTGGGAGTCCTAACTATGGCTACACCTTC. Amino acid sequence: CASSLDRGSPNYGYTF.

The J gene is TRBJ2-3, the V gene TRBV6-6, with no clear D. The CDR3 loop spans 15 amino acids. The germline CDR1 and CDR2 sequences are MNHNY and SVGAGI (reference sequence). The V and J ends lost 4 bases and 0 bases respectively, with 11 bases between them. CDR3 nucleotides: TGTGCCAGCAGTTCCCGACAAACTAGCACAGATACGCAGTATTTT. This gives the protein CASSSRQTSTDTQYF.

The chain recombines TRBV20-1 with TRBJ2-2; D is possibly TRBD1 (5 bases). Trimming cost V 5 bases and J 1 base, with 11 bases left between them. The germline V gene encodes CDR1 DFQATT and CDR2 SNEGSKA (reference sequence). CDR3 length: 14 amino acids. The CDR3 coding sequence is TGCAGTGCTCCTACTCAGGGGAACACCGGGGAGCTGTTTTTT. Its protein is CSAPTQGNTGELFF.

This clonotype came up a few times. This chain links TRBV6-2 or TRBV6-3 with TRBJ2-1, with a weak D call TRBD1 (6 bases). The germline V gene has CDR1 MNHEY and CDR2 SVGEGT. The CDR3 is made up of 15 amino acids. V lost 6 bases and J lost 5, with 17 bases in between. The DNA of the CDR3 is TGTGCCAGCAGAACCAACGGACAGATAAACAATGAGCAGTTCTTC. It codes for CASRTNGQINNEQFF.

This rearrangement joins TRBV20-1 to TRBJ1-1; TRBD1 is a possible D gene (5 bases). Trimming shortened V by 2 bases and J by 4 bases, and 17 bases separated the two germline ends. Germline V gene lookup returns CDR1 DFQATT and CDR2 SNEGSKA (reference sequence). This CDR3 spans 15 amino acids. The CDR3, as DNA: TGCAGTGCTAGAAACCCCGGGACGGTGAGCACTGAAGCTTTCTTT. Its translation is CSARNPGTVSTEAFF.

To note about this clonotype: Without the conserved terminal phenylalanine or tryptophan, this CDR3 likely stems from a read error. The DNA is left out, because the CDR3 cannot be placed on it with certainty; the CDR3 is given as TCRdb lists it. The CDR3 loop is CASSSQITGGYTFGS. The rearrangement joins TRBV2 to TRBJ2-1; TRBD1, the table's D call, lacks a check against the DNA. The CDR3 is made up of 15 amino acids, end residues included. CDR1 and CDR2 from the germline V gene are SNHLY and FYNNEI.

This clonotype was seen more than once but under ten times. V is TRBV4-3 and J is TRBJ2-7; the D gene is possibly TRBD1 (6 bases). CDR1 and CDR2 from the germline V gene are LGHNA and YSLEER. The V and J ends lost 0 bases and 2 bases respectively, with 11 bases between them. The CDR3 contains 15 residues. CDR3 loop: CASSQDRRGTYEQYF. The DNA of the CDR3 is TGCGCCAGCAGCCAAGATCGAAGGGGGACCTACGAGCAGTACTTC.

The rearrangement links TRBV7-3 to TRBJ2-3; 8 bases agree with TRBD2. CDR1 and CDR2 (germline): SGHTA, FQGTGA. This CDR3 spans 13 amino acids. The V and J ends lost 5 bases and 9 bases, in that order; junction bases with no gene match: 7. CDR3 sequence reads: CASSPTGGVTQYF. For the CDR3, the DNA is TGTGCCAGCAGCCCAACGGGGGGGGTGACGCAGTATTTT.